A single T cell receptor beta chain is shown here with its context. The CDR3 extends over 20 amino acids. Trimming shortened V by 5 bases and J by 4 bases, and 33 bases separated the two germline ends. Germline assignment: CDR1 MDHEN and CDR2 SYDVKM. TCRdb re-analysed the reads in MiXCR, keeping a single row per CDR3 protein. The table lists more than 500,000 distinct CDR3 sequences, 16% of them singletons. This sample was taken from a study of T cell repertoires in cytomegalovirus infection. The TCR was taken from a human donor in good health (CMV status not recorded). Some clones in this sample may be carry-over from other donors' samples. Sequencing was carried out using CD8+ T cells from PBMCs. The V gene is TRBV28, the J gene TRBJ2-7; perhaps TRBD1 as D (5 bases). CDR3 DNA sequence: TGTGCCAGCAGTCCAGGCCCTGCCCCATCCGACAGACGAGAGCGATACGAGCAGTACTTC. Protein product: CASSPGPAPSDRRERYEQYF. The variable domain in full, with the rest retrieved from reference TRBV28 and TRBJ2-7, is DVKVTQSSRYLVKRTGEKVFLECVQDMDHENMFWYRQDPGLGLRLIYFSYDVKMKEKGDIPEGYSVSREKKERFSLILESASTNQTSMYLCASSPGPAPSDRRERYEQYFGPGTRLTVT.